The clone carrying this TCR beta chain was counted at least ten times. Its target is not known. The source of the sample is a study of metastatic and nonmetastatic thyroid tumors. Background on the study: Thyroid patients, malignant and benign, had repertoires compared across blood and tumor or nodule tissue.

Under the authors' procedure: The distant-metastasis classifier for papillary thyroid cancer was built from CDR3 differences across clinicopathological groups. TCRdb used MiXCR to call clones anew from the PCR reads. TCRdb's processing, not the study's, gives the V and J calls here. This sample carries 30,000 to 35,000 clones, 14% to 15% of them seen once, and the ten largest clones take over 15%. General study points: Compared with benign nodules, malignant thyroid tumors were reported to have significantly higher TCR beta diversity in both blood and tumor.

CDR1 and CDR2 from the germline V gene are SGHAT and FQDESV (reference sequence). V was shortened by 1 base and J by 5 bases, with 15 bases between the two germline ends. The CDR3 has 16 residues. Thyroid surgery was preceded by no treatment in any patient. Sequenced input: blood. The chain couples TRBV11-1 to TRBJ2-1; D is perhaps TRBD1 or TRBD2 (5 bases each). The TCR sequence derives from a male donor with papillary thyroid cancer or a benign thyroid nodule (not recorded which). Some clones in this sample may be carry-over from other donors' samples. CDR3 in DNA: TGTGCCAGCAGCTTAGGGGACGGTGGTTACCACAATGAGCAGTTCTTC. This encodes CASSLGDGGYHNEQFF.